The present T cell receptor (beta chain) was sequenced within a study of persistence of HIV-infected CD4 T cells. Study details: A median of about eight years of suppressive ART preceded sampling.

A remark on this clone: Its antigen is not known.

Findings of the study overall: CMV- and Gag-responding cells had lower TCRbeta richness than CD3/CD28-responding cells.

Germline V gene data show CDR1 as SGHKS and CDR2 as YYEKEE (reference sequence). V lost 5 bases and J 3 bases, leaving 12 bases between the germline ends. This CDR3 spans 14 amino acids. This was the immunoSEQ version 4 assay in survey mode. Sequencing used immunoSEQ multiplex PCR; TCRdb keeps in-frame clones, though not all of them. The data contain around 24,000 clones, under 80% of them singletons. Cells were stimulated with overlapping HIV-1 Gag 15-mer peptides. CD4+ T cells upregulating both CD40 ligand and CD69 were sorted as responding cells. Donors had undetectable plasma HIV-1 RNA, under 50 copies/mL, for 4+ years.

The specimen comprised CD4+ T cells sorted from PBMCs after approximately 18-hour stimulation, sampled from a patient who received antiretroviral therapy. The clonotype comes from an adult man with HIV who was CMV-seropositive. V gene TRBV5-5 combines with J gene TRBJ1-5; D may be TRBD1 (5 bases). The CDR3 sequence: CASSFTGSNQPQHF. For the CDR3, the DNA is TGTGCCAGCAGTTTTACAGGTTCCAATCAGCCCCAGCATTTT.